These T cell receptor beta chains were read from a single sample in a study of Ad26.COV2.S vaccination and SARS-CoV-2 variants. Clones were read by immunoSEQ multiplex PCR, and TCRdb kept only the in-frame ones, dropping some. The sample records around 250,000 clones, 87% being singletons. The sequenced sample was peripheral blood, obtained in a trial of Ad26.COV2.S vaccine versus placebo. Receptor source: a person between 18 and 65 years old who received the Ad26.COV2.S COVID-19 vaccine or a placebo. Each CDR3 is given with its conserved first and last residue. The D gene is left open where the match is weak. Part of the rows lack a size; the others show once, few, many or a class for expanded clones.

CASRGGPRTGELFF TGTGCCAGCAGGGGGGGCCCGAGGACCGGGGAGCTGTTTTTT TRBV13 NA NA TRBJ2-2
CASSTGVGYQPQHF TGTGCCAGCAGCACGGGGGTGGGATATCAGCCCCAGCATTTT TRBV7-9 NA few TRBJ1-5
CASSWPSTDTQYF TGTGCCAGCAGCTGGCCTAGCACAGATACGCAGTATTTT TRBV11-3 NA NA TRBJ2-3
CASRETGKHEQFF TGTGCCAGCAGAGAGACAGGGAAACATGAGCAGTTCTTC TRBV2 TRBD1 NA TRBJ2-1
CASSLERPASHSYNEQFF TGTGCCAGCAGCTTGGAGAGGCCAGCCTCCCATTCCTACAATGAGCAGTTCTTC TRBV5-4 NA few TRBJ2-1
CASSSRTGKTETQYF TGTGCCAGCAGCTCAAGGACAGGGAAGACGGAGACCCAGTACTTC TRBV7-9 TRBD1 NA TRBJ2-5
CASSLGPGTGELFF TGTGCCAGCAGCTTAGGACCTGGGACCGGGGAGCTGTTTTTT TRBV7-2 NA NA TRBJ2-2
CASSVVGRFEQFF TGTGCCAGCAGCGTAGTGGGACGTTTTGAGCAGTTCTTC TRBV9 NA NA TRBJ2-1
CASSYGTSAYGYTF TGTGCCAGTAGTTACGGGACTTCTGCATATGGCTACACCTTC TRBV19 NA NA TRBJ1-2
CASSLVTGGGTEAFF TGCGCCAGCAGCTTGGTCACAGGGGGAGGTACTGAAGCTTTCTTT TRBV5-1 TRBD1 NA TRBJ1-1
CATTLLGGSNQPQHF TGTGCCACCACCCTACTAGGGGGTAGCAATCAGCCCCAGCATTTT TRBV15 NA few TRBJ1-5
CASSYLQTQYF TGTGCCAGCAGTTATCTGCAGACCCAGTACTTC TRBV6-2/TRBV6-3 NA NA TRBJ2-5
CASSQGLLGEYNEQFF TGCGCCAGCAGCCAAGGCTTACTAGGGGAGTACAATGAGCAGTTCTTC TRBV4-1 NA NA TRBJ2-1
CASSPPLNTGELFF TGTGCCAGCAGTCCCCCACTAAACACCGGGGAGCTGTTTTTT TRBV6-2/TRBV6-3 NA NA TRBJ2-2
CASSRGTDTYNEQFF TGTGCCAGCAGCCGGGGGACAGATACCTACAATGAGCAGTTCTTC TRBV9 NA NA TRBJ2-1
CASSLANSGELFF TGTGCCAGCAGCTTAGCGAATTCCGGGGAGCTGTTTTTT TRBV7-9 NA NA TRBJ2-2
CASSLVGGMGNTEAFF TGTGCCAGCAGCTTAGTTGGGGGAATGGGGAACACTGAAGCTTTCTTT TRBV7-8 NA NA TRBJ1-1
CATSFPGNTIYF TGTGCTACCAGCTTCCCTGGAAACACCATATATTTT TRBV19 NA NA TRBJ1-3
CASSLSSGVTGNTIYF TGTGCCAGCAGCTTAAGCTCGGGAGTAACTGGAAACACCATATATTTT TRBV7-9 NA NA TRBJ1-3
CASSPQGEGTEAFF TGTGCCAGCTCACCCCAGGGGGAGGGCACTGAAGCTTTCTTT TRBV18 TRBD1 NA TRBJ1-1
CASSLDWESYNEQFF TGTGCCAGCAGCTTAGATTGGGAGTCCTACAATGAGCAGTTCTTC TRBV11-3 NA NA TRBJ2-1
CASSFTVTPTYEQYF TGCGCCAGCAGCTTCACAGTGACCCCGACCTACGAGCAGTACTTC TRBV5-1 NA NA TRBJ2-7
CASSQEAVYGYTF TGTGCCAGCAGCCAAGAGGCCGTCTATGGCTACACCTTC TRBV4-2 NA NA TRBJ1-2
CASSLSPNTGELFF TGTGCCAGCAGCTTAAGTCCGAACACCGGGGAGCTGTTTTTT TRBV7-8 NA NA TRBJ2-2
CASSGTGGRYGYTF TGTGCCAGCAGTGGGACAGGGGGACGCTATGGCTACACCTTC TRBV2 TRBD1 NA TRBJ1-2
CASSLGQGRETQYF TGTGCCAGCAGCTTGGGACAGGGGAGGGAGACCCAGTACTTC TRBV9 TRBD1 NA TRBJ2-5
CASSFRVGANEKLFF TGTGCCAGCAGCTTCAGGGTGGGGGCTAATGAAAAACTGTTTTTT TRBV9 NA once TRBJ1-4
CASSEGINQPQHF TGTGCCAGCTCGGAGGGGATAAATCAGCCCCAGCATTTT TRBV18 NA NA TRBJ1-5
CASSLSFSGNTIYF TGTGCCAGCAGCTTAAGCTTCTCTGGAAACACCATATATTTT TRBV7-2 NA once TRBJ1-3
CASSYLGKSYNEQFF TGTGCCAGCAGTTATTTAGGGAAATCCTACAATGAGCAGTTCTTC TRBV6-2/TRBV6-3 NA NA TRBJ2-1
CASSADGRSYNEQFF TGTGCCAGCAGTGCCGACGGGAGGTCGTACAATGAGCAGTTCTTC TRBV9 TRBD2 NA TRBJ2-1
CASSVEHGNEKLFF TGTGCCAGCAGCGTAGAGCACGGTAATGAAAAACTGTTTTTT TRBV9 NA NA TRBJ1-4
CASSHLYGTGGALDTEAFF TGCGCCAGCAGCCACCTTTACGGGACAGGGGGCGCTTTGGACACTGAAGCTTTCTTT TRBV4-1 TRBD1 NA TRBJ1-1
CASSQGSGRLNEQFF TGCGCCAGCAGCCAAGGAAGCGGGAGGTTGAATGAGCAGTTCTTC TRBV4-1 TRBD2 NA TRBJ2-1
CAWMTLGSLNTEAFF TGTGCCTGGATGACCCTTGGCAGCCTGAACACTGAAGCTTTCTTT TRBV30 NA NA TRBJ1-1
CASSSSPYRAHNSPLHF TGTGCCAGCAGCTCCAGCCCCTACAGGGCACATAATTCACCCCTCCACTTT TRBV7-2 NA many TRBJ1-6
CASTRQRPYEQYF TGTGCCAGCACTCGACAGCGTCCCTACGAGCAGTACTTC TRBV5-6 NA NA TRBJ2-7